A selection of T cell receptor beta chains follows, all from one sample in a study of cytomegalovirus exposure and HLA in healthy donors. Sequencing was performed with immunoSEQ multiplex PCR; in TCRdb, only in-frame clones are kept and a portion is missing. This sample's table reports approximately 110,000 clones. Material for sequencing was PBMCs. Receptors were obtained from a man aged 35 to 55 in good health and CMV-seronegative. Each CDR3 is given with its conserved first and last residue. D genes are given only for firm matches.

TRBD1	TRBV15	16	TRBJ1-1	TGTGCCACCAGCAGGGATGGGGGACAGGGAAGAACTGAAGCTTTCTTT	CATSRDGGQGRTEAFF
TRBD2	TRBV2	18	TRBJ2-2	TGTGCCAGCAGTGTCGGGACTAGCGGGAGGGCACGCACCGGGGAGCTGTTTTTT	CASSVGTSGRARTGELFF
TRBD2	TRBV2	14	TRBJ2-7	TGTGCCAGCAGTGAGGTGCGCGGGAGCTACGAGCAGTACTTC	CASSEVRGSYEQYF
NA	TRBV28	11	TRBJ1-2	TGTGCCAGCGTATTTAACTATGGCTACACCTTC	CASVFNYGYTF
NA	TRBV5-6	15	TRBJ2-1	TGTGCCAGCAGTCAGGGACTTAATTCCCTCAATGAGCAGTTCTTC	CASSQGLNSLNEQFF
NA	TRBV6-6	14	TRBJ2-2	TGTGCCAGCAGTTACGGGCACCTCACCGGGGAGCTGTTTTTT	CASSYGHLTGELFF
NA	TRBV6-1	17	TRBJ1-4	TGTGCCAGCAGTGGAGACAGAAGATTTGCAACTAATGAAAAACTGTTTTTT	CASSGDRRFATNEKLFF
NA	TRBV15	15	TRBJ2-2	TGTGCCACCAGCAGAGAGGCCTCTAGGGGCGGGGAGCTGTTTTTT	CATSREASRGGELFF
TRBD1	TRBV28	16	TRBJ2-7	TGTGCCAGCAGTTTCCTGCCGGAGACAGGGTCCTACGAGCAGTACTTC	CASSFLPETGSYEQYF
NA	TRBV5-6	15	TRBJ2-2	TGTGCCAGCAGCTCCGCACAGGGATACACCGGGGAGCTGTTTTTT	CASSSAQGYTGELFF
NA	TRBV5-1	14	TRBJ2-3	TGCGCCAGCAGCTTTCGAGCGGCTACAGATACGCAGTATTTT	CASSFRAATDTQYF
NA	TRBV18	13	TRBJ2-7	TGTGCCAGCTCACCACCGGCTCCGGGGAGCCAGTACTTC	CASSPPAPGSQYF
TRBD2	TRBV30	16	TRBJ2-5	TGTGCCTGGAGTGCTGGGACTAGCGGGAGGGGCGAGACCCAGTACTTC	CAWSAGTSGRGETQYF
TRBD1	TRBV5-1	16	TRBJ1-2	TGCGCCAGCAGCTTGGCCGGACAGGGCAACTTCTATGGCTACACCTTC	CASSLAGQGNFYGYTF
TRBD2	TRBV5-1	14	TRBJ2-1	TGCGCCAGCAGGGGACTAGCGGGTGTGAATGAGCAGTTCTTC	CASRGLAGVNEQFF
TRBD1	TRBV7-2	16	TRBJ1-5	TGTGCCAGCAGCCCCTACCCGGGACAGGGCAATCAGCCCCAGCATTTT	CASSPYPGQGNQPQHF
TRBD1	TRBV5-4	16	TRBJ2-6	TGTGCCGGCGAACTACAGGGGGCGCCTGGGGCCAACGTCCTGACTTTC	CAGELQGAPGANVLTF
TRBD2	TRBV27	16	TRBJ2-7	TGTGCCAGCAGCAATCCCGGGACTAGCGGGAGGTACGAGCAGTACTTC	CASSNPGTSGRYEQYF
TRBD1	TRBV10-3	16	TRBJ1-5	TGTGCCATCAGTCCCGGGACAGGGCGCGGGAATCAGCCCCAGCATTTT	CAISPGTGRGNQPQHF
TRBD1	TRBV5-4	15	TRBJ2-5	TGTGCCAGCAGCATGACAGGGGGTTACCAAGAGACCCAGTACTTC	CASSMTGGYQETQYF
NA	TRBV19	13	TRBJ1-2	TGTGCCAGTAGGACGACAGCCAACTATGGCTACACCTTC	CASRTTANYGYTF
TRBD1	TRBV7-8	14	TRBJ2-5	TGTGCCAGCAGCCGGGACAGGGGCCGGGAGACCCAGTACTTC	CASSRDRGRETQYF
NA	TRBV18	15	TRBJ2-7	TGTGCCAGCTCACCACCAAACAGGTTTGACTACGAGCAGTACTTC	CASSPPNRFDYEQYF
TRBD1	TRBV6-5	14	TRBJ2-5	TGTGCCAGCAGCCCCGACAGGGTTGGTGAGACCCAGTACTTC	CASSPDRVGETQYF
TRBD1	TRBV6-5	15	TRBJ2-7	TGTGCCAGCAGTTATGTAGGGACAGGCAACTACGAGCAGTACTTC	CASSYVGTGNYEQYF
TRBD1	TRBV5-4	15	TRBJ2-1	TGTGCCAGCAGCCCAGGACAGGGGAGGGTGGATGAGCAGTTCTTC	CASSPGQGRVDEQFF
NA	TRBV28	14	TRBJ1-2	TGTGCCAGCAGCCCCGCTAGCCTGAGAAGTGGCTACACCTTC	CASSPASLRSGYTF
TRBD2	TRBV11-2	18	TRBJ2-5	TGTGCCAGCAGCGTCATGCTTAGCGGGAGGGCTTCCCAAGAGACCCAGTACTTC	CASSVMLSGRASQETQYF
TRBD2	TRBV7-9	14	TRBJ2-5	TGTGCCAGCAGCTTACTAGCGGACCAAGAGACCCAGTACTTC	CASSLLADQETQYF
NA	TRBV7-8	14	TRBJ1-2	TGTGCCAGCAGCTTAGTATCAGGAGGGGCTGGCTACACCTTC	CASSLVSGGAGYTF
NA	TRBV27	17	TRBJ2-7	TGTGCCAGCAGAAACCCAACAAGGCGGGGAGGATGGGTCGAGCAGTACTTC	CASRNPTRRGGWVEQYF
TRBD1	TRBV27	12	TRBJ1-1	TGTGCCAGCAGTATTGACAGGGGTCAAGCTTTCTTT	CASSIDRGQAFF
TRBD1	TRBV6-1	14	TRBJ1-2	TGTGCCAGCAGTGACGGACAGGGTCTACATGGCTACACCTTC	CASSDGQGLHGYTF
NA	TRBV9	15	TRBJ2-1	TGTGCCAGCAGCGCACTAGCCGGTCAACGCAATGAGCAGTTCTTC	CASSALAGQRNEQFF
NA	TRBV25-1	17	TRBJ2-3	TGTGCCAGCAGTGCGGGGGTTTTGATCGTCAGACCAGATACGCAGTATTTT	CASSAGVLIVRPDTQYF
NA	TRBV7-9	13	TRBJ2-7	TGTGCCAGCAGCTTAGCGGGCCGCCACGAGCAGTACTTC	CASSLAGRHEQYF
TRBD1	TRBV18	13	TRBJ1-2	TGTGCCAGCTCACCTGGACAGGCCGGTGGCTACACCTTC	CASSPGQAGGYTF
TRBD1	TRBV10-3	13	TRBJ1-5	TGTGCCAGTACCGACAGGGGAGGTCAGCCCCAGCATTTT	CASTDRGGQPQHF
NA	TRBV7-9	13	TRBJ1-2	TGTGCCAGCAGTACAGGACAAGACTATGGCTACACCTTC	CASSTGQDYGYTF
NA	TRBV15	14	TRBJ1-1	TGTGCCACCAGCAGAGTACGGGGGTGGACTGAAGCTTTCTTT	CATSRVRGWTEAFF
TRBD2	TRBV11-3	15	TRBJ2-1	TGTGCCAGCAGCTTAGTTTCGCGGGAGGTGGGTGAGCAGTTCTTC	CASSLVSREVGEQFF
NA	TRBV28	14	TRBJ2-2	TGTGCCAGCAGTTATCCCCCGAGCACCGGGGAGCTGTTTTTT	CASSYPPSTGELFF
NA	TRBV2	13	TRBJ2-3	TGTGCCAGCAGGGGCGTGAACACAGATACGCAGTATTTT	CASRGVNTDTQYF
NA	TRBV5-6	14	TRBJ1-3	TGTGCCAGCAGCAACGGGGGGCTGTGGCCCGACTCCCATTTT	CASSNGGLWPDSHF
NA	TRBV30	14	TRBJ1-5	TGTGCCTGGAGAGAGGGGCGGTGGAGGGGGCCCCAGCATTTT	CAWREGRWRGPQHF
NA	TRBV9	15	TRBJ2-1	TGTGCCAGCAGCGTAGCCGGCGGGAAGGTCAATGAGCAGTTCTTC	CASSVAGGKVNEQFF
NA	TRBV21-1	13	TRBJ2-7	TGTGCCAGCAGGAGGGACAGCCCGGGGCGGCAGTACTTC	CASRRDSPGRQYF
TRBD1	TRBV11-2	17	TRBJ2-6	TGTGCCAGCAGCGAAGACAGGGTGACGGCTGGGGCCAACGTCCTGACTTTC	CASSEDRVTAGANVLTF
NA	TRBV30	13	TRBJ2-7	TGTGCCTGGAGTGACAGGGCGCCCAACGAGCAGTACTTC	CAWSDRAPNEQYF
NA	TRBV6-1	14	TRBJ2-1	TGTGCCAGCAGTACTTACCTCACCTACAATGAGCAGTTCTTC	CASSTYLTYNEQFF
NA	TRBV5-6	12	TRBJ1-2	TGTGCCAGCAGCTTGGTGGCGGGTGGCTACACCTTC	CASSLVAGGYTF
NA	TRBV11-2	15	TRBJ2-2	TGTGCCAGCAGCGGTACGGACAGGAACACCGGGGAGCTGTTTTTT	CASSGTDRNTGELFF
NA	TRBV9	12	TRBJ2-1	TGTGCCAGCAGCGTAAGAGGTGCTGAGCAGTTCTTC	CASSVRGAEQFF
NA	TRBV30	15	TRBJ1-2	TGTGCCTGGAGGCTAGAGAGCTACCACCAGTATGGCTACACCTTC	CAWRLESYHQYGYTF
TRBD2	TRBV6-6	14	TRBJ2-3	TGTGCCAGCCTGACTAGCCTGGCGACAGATACGCAGTATTTT	CASLTSLATDTQYF